A few counts support the clone carrying this T cell receptor beta chain. What it binds is unknown. This sample is drawn from a study of glioma-infiltrating T cells. The J segment lost 6 bases and the V segment lost 4 bases, leaving 11 bases of the junction unmatched. This CDR3 comprises 15 residues. The V gene's germline CDR1 is DFQATT and CDR2 SNEGSKA (reference sequence). General study results and limits: Tissue-blood divergence was below expectation in non-neoplastic patients, above in gliomas. Tissue and blood shared very few CDR3 sequences.

TCR alpha and beta CDR3 regions were amplified from RNA using iRepertoire nested multiplex PCR. One-step reverse transcription and amplification started from about 100-400 ng of tissue mRNA or PBMC total RNA. TCRdb redid the calling of the multiplex PCR reads with MiXCR, one entry per CDR3 protein. The data hold 150,000 or so distinct CDR3 sequences, with 30% to 40% observed a single time. The V and J genes are TRBV20-1 and TRBJ2-1, with 8 nucleotides matching TRBD1. The sample was glioma tissue, nonneoplastic brain tissue, or PBMCs (not recorded which). The receptor was derived from a human donor with low-grade glioma or glioblastoma, undergoing nonglioma brain surgery, or in good health (not recorded which). The CDR3 spells CSAISGGFAVNEQFF. The DNA of the CDR3 is TGCAGTGCTATTTCAGGGGGCTTTGCGGTCAATGAGCAGTTCTTC.